These 15 T cell receptor beta chains share one sample of origin, sequenced in a study of T cells in Graves' hyperthyroidism and ophthalmopathy (dated by TCRdb to about 2019). The method was multiplex PCR. The data were produced on an Illumina HiSeq 2000. TCR beta CDR3 regions were amplified from RNA transcripts. For the first round of RT-PCR on the TCR CDR3, the HTBI primer set was used together with the Qiagen OneStep RT-PCR kit. Using fastp at Q25 and MiXCR, TCRdb reprocessed the public reads and kept productive beta chains. All rows with the same CDR3 protein become a single entry with the most common DNA and genes. The sample table contains roughly 700,000 distinct CDR3 sequences; only one count was recorded for around a sixth of them. The biggest ten clones account for 15% to 17% of the sample. The specimen was blood. The receptors here all came from a man aged 45-65 years with Graves' hyperthyroidism.

The chain joins TRBV6-5 to TRBJ1-6; 9 nucleotides agree with TRBD1. The germline CDR1 and CDR2 sequences are MNHEY and SVGAGI. With 7 bases clipped from V and 4 bases from J, the junction kept 8 bases outside the gene matches. CDR3 length: 16 residues. The CDR3 DNA reads as TGTGCCAGCACTCTAACGGACAGGGGATATAATTCACCCCTCCACTTT. This gives the protein CASTLTDRGYNSPLHF.

The J gene is TRBJ1-4, the V gene TRBV3-1; 9 bases are a match to TRBD1. The CDR3 totals 16 residues. Trimming at V came to 1 base and at J to 6 bases, leaving 6 bases not matched to a gene. CDR1 is LGHDT and CDR2 is YNNKEL in the germline V gene (reference sequence). The DNA for the CDR3 is TGTGCCAGCAGCCAAGGCGGGACAGGGAGCTATGAAAAACTGTTTTTT. The encoded protein is CASSQGGTGSYEKLFF.

This clonotype has only a few counts. The V gene is TRBV7-6, the J gene TRBJ1-5; D is unresolved. V lost 1 base to trimming and J lost 4 bases, with 11 bases between them. The CDR3 contains 15 residues. Germline V lookup: CDR1 SGHVS, CDR2 FNYEAQ. CDR3 nucleotide sequence: TGTGCCAGCAGCTTAGTTATGGCACCAAATCAGCCCCAGCATTTT. Its protein is CASSLVMAPNQPQHF. Full variable domain (outside the CDR3, taken from reference TRBV7-6 and TRBJ1-5): GAGVSQSPRYKVTKRGQDVALRCDPISGHVSLYWYRQALGQGPEFLTYFNYEAQQDKSGLPNDRFSAERPEGSISTLTIQRTEQRDSAMYRCASSLVMAPNQPQHFGDGTRLSIL.

This clonotype has a count of ten or more. The genes are TRBV6-5 and TRBJ2-5, with TRBD2 identical over 9 bases. After removal of 2 bases from V and 3 bases from J, the junction contained 4 bases not matched to a gene. The CDR3 covers 15 residues. Germline CDR1 is MNHEY and CDR2 is SVGAGI. The CDR3 sequence: CASSYGREGEETQYF. The CDR3 DNA is TGTGCCAGCAGTTACGGGCGGGAGGGGGAAGAGACCCAGTACTTC.

The rearrangement links TRBV12-3 or TRBV12-4 to TRBJ2-3, with 7 bases lining up with TRBD1. The CDR3 length is 13 residues. J gave up 10 bases and V 6 bases, and 10 bases lay outside the gene matches. CDR3 in amino acids: CASSQETGMAQYF. The DNA for the CDR3 is TGTGCCAGCAGCCAAGAGACAGGGATGGCGCAGTATTTT.

The chain carries TRBV28 and TRBJ2-7; 9 bases line up with TRBD2. CDR3 length equals 15 residues. The J segment lost 2 bases and the V segment lost 3 bases, leaving 5 bases of the junction unmatched. Germline V gives CDR1 MDHEN, CDR2 SYDVKM. Here the CDR3 reads CASSFLSGSTYEQYF. As DNA, the CDR3 is TGTGCCAGCAGTTTTCTTAGCGGGAGCACCTACGAGCAGTACTTC.

This clonotype was seen at least ten times. The chain carries TRBV12-3 or TRBV12-4 and TRBJ2-5, with 10 bases matching TRBD2. There are 15 residues in the CDR3. V was pared by 6 bases and J by 1 base, with 5 bases of the junction left unmatched. As DNA, the CDR3 is TGTGCCAGCAGCCCACGGACTAGCGGCCAAGAGACCCAGTACTTC. Translating gives CASSPRTSGQETQYF.

This clonotype was seen repeatedly, ten times or more. The chain combines TRBV27 with TRBJ1-2; no clear D gene. The CDR3 length is 15 residues. CDR1 and CDR2 (germline): MNHEY, SMNVEV (reference sequence). Trimming took 4 bases from V and 2 from J, leaving 14 bases between them. The CDR3 region is CASSSPRGGNYGYTF. The CDR3 nucleotides are TGTGCCAGCAGTTCTCCTCGGGGAGGGAACTATGGCTACACCTTC.

The table lists this clonotype with many counts. In nucleotides, the CDR3 is TGTGCCAGCAGCTCTTCGGGACTAGTTCACAATGAGCAGTTCTTC. It specifies CASSSSGLVHNEQFF. The chain couples TRBV7-3 to TRBJ2-1, with TRBD2 matching 8 bases. Germline V gives CDR1 SGHTA, CDR2 FQGTGA. There are 15 residues in the CDR3. With 4 bases clipped from V and 5 bases from J, the junction kept 7 bases outside the gene matches.

The sample holds many counts of this clonotype. The gene calls are TRBV3-1 and TRBJ2-3, with a tentative D call TRBD2 (5 bases). V lost 3 bases and J 6 bases, leaving 13 bases between the germline ends. CDR3 size: 14 residues. Germline CDR1 is LGHDT and CDR2 is YNNKEL (reference sequence). Here the CDR3 DNA reads TGTGCCAGCAGCCAGTCGCTAGCTGTTGATACGCAGTATTTT. Protein sequence: CASSQSLAVDTQYF.

This clonotype was found many times. V gene TRBV12-3 or TRBV12-4 combines with J gene TRBJ2-1; TRBD2 aligns across 11 bases. The CDR3 loop spans 14 amino acids. Trimming took 10 bases from V and 10 from J; bases not matched to a gene: 12. CDR3 DNA: TGTGCCACACAACTGACTAGCGGGGTGGGGGAGCAGTTCTTC. This encodes CATQLTSGVGEQFF.

The gene calls are TRBV5-5 and TRBJ2-7; no definite D call. The germline gives CDR1 SGHKS, CDR2 YYEKEE (reference sequence). Trimming cost V 1 base and J 2 bases, with 10 bases left between them. The CDR3 spans 14 residues. This CDR3 is CASSLSDIAYEQYF. The CDR3 region has the DNA TGTGCCAGCAGCTTGAGCGACATCGCCTACGAGCAGTACTTC.

This clonotype was detected ten times or more. The rearrangement links TRBV6-1 to TRBJ2-2; D remains unclear. Germline V CDR1 and CDR2: MNHNS, SASEGT. V lost 5 bases to trimming and J lost 3 bases, with 13 bases between them. This CDR3 comprises 15 residues. The CDR3 loop is CASSTKDGYTGELFF. The CDR3 DNA sequence: TGTGCCAGCAGTACCAAGGACGGATACACCGGGGAGCTGTTTTTT.

The chain carries TRBV10-2 and TRBJ2-5; 10 nucleotides align to TRBD2. Germline trimming cut 0 bases from V and 8 bases from J; bases unmatched to any gene: 3. The germline CDR1 and CDR2 sequences are WSHSY and SAAADI. CDR3 length: 14 amino acids. The CDR3 spells CASSESLAGVTQYF. DNA of the CDR3: TGCGCCAGCAGTGAGTCCCTAGCGGGAGTTACCCAGTACTTC.

This clonotype showed up many times. The chain has TRBV12-3 or TRBV12-4 and TRBJ2-3; possible D gene TRBD1, 5 bases. Trimming took off 5 bases at V and 0 bases at J, with 12 bases between the two ends. The CDR3 is 15 residues long. The CDR3 loop reads CASSSRQISTDTQYF. CDR3 nucleotide sequence: TGTGCCAGCAGTAGCCGACAGATTAGCACAGATACGCAGTATTTT.